These 19 T cell receptor beta chains share one sample of origin, sequenced in a study of blood T cell repertoires in COVID-19 (dated by TCRdb to 2018 to 2020). Receptors were amplified or captured by the immunoSEQ multiplex PCR assay. Drawn from immuneACCESS, this table holds only the in-frame rearrangements with V and J called that TCRdb kept. Clones are partly lost; checked studies trace under half to an unresolved V gene and leave the rest unexplained. This sample gives some 240,000 clones in total; less than 90% of them show up just once. The top ten constitute less than 2% of the sample. Sequenced input: peripheral blood. These receptors were collected from a woman aged 40 to 55 who had recovered from COVID-19.

V and J are TRBV2 and TRBJ1-2; D perhaps matches TRBD1 (6 bases). The V and J ends lost 1 base and 3 bases respectively, with 9 bases between them. This CDR3 region has 14 residues. Germline V lookup: CDR1 SNHLY, CDR2 FYNNEI. DNA of the CDR3: TGTGCCAGCAGTGAAGTTGGGGGCGACTATGGCTACACCTTC. Translation gives CASSEVGGDYGYTF.

The rearrangement links TRBV6-2 or TRBV6-3 to TRBJ2-4, with D perhaps TRBD1 (5 bases). Trimming took 2 bases from V and 4 from J, leaving 9 bases between them. The CDR3 totals 14 residues. Germline CDR1 is MNHEY and CDR2 is SVGEGT. In DNA, the CDR3 is TGTGCCAGCAGTTACGGGCAGGGAAAAAACATTCAGTACTTC. This gives the protein CASSYGQGKNIQYF.

V gene TRBV7-2 combines with J gene TRBJ2-1, with D possibly being TRBD1 (6 bases). The CDR3 totals 15 residues. CDR1 SGHTA and CDR2 FQGNSA come from the germline V gene. The ends were cut back, 1 base at V and 1 base at J, with 8 bases in the middle. CDR3 loop: CASSLEQGSYNEQFF. CDR3 coding DNA: TGTGCCAGCAGCTTAGAACAGGGATCCTACAATGAGCAGTTCTTC.

This chain joins TRBV6-5 and TRBJ1-6; D uncertain. The ends were cut back, 7 bases at V and 2 bases at J, with 9 bases in the middle. The CDR3 has 14 amino acids. Germline lookup yields CDR1 MNHEY and CDR2 SVGAGI. CDR3: CASKEGPYNSPLHF. DNA for the CDR3: TGTGCCAGCAAGGAGGGTCCCTATAATTCACCCCTCCACTTT.

The genes are TRBV4-1 and TRBJ2-6, with 8 bases lining up with TRBD1. Germline loops: CDR1 MGHRA, CDR2 YSYEKL. Trimming took 1 base from V and 1 from J; bases not matched to a gene: 6. The CDR3 has 18 amino acids. For the CDR3, the DNA is TGCGCCAGCAGCCAAGTCCAGGGGGCGTTTTCTGGGGCCAACGTCCTGACTTTC. It yields the protein CASSQVQGAFSGANVLTF.

The genes are TRBV7-2 and TRBJ2-2; TRBD1 aligns across 7 bases. The germline CDR1 and CDR2 sequences are SGHTA and FQGNSA. With 1 base clipped from V and 1 base from J, the junction kept 3 bases outside the gene matches. CDR3 length equals 16 residues. DNA for the CDR3: TGTGCCAGCAGCTTAGGGCAGGGGGTGAACACCGGGGAGCTGTTTTTT. Its translation is CASSLGQGVNTGELFF.

This chain joins TRBV6-5 and TRBJ2-3; no clear D. V was clipped by 7 bases and J by 1 base, with 9 bases between them. The CDR3 sequence is 13 residues long. In germline, CDR1 is MNHEY, CDR2 SVGAGI. CDR3 region: CASKRVGTDTQYF. In DNA, the CDR3 is TGTGCCAGCAAGCGTGTTGGCACAGATACGCAGTATTTT.

This clone was seen just once. The chain recombines TRBV5-1 with TRBJ2-7, with D possibly being TRBD1 (6 bases). This CDR3 is built from 14 residues. In germline, CDR1 is SGHRS, CDR2 YFSETQ. Trimming took off 2 bases at V and 5 bases at J, with 14 bases between the two ends. CDR3 region: CASSLVTGKDEQYF. CDR3 DNA sequence: TGCGCCAGCAGCTTAGTGACAGGAAAGGACGAGCAGTACTTC. The whole variable domain, filled in from reference TRBV5-1 and TRBJ2-7, reads KAGVTQTPRYLIKTRGQQVTLSCSPISGHRSVSWYQQTPGQGLQFLFEYFSETQRNKGNFPGRFSGRQFSNSRSEMNVSTLELGDSALYLCASSLVTGKDEQYFGPGTRLTVT.

V usage is TRBV3-1 (or the pseudogene TRBV3-2) and J usage is TRBJ1-4; maybe TRBD1 (5 bases). The CDR3 has 17 amino acids. Germline loops: CDR1 LGHDT, CDR2 YNNKEL (reference sequence). V lost 1 base to trimming and J lost 8 bases, with 20 bases between them. The CDR3 loop reads CASSQGGQGGVREKLFF. CDR3 nucleotides: TGTGCCAGCAGCCAAGGAGGGCAGGGAGGGGTTCGGGAAAAACTGTTTTTT.

J is TRBJ2-2 and V is TRBV24-1, with 7 positions matching TRBD1. The germline V gene has CDR1 KGHDR and CDR2 SFDVKD. CDR3 length: 16 amino acids. Trimming removed 2 bases from V and 0 bases from J; junction bases left unmatched: 2. In nucleotides, the CDR3 is TGTGCCACCAGTGATTCAGACAGGGCGAACACCGGGGAGCTGTTTTTT. It is translated as CATSDSDRANTGELFF.

This chain connects TRBV2 to TRBJ2-1, with D maybe TRBD2 (7 bases). Germline values: CDR1 SNHLY, CDR2 FYNNEI. The ends were cut back, 8 bases at V and 4 bases at J, with 15 bases in the middle. The CDR3 length is 14 residues. The CDR3 protein is CASCREGGYNEQFF. As DNA, the CDR3 is TGTGCCAGCTGTCGTGAGGGGGGGTACAATGAGCAGTTCTTC. The full variable domain, in which reference TRBV2 and TRBJ2-1 provide the parts outside the CDR3, is EPEVTQTPSHQVTQMGQEVILRCVPISNHLYFYWYRQILGQKVEFLVSFYNNEISEKSEIFDDQFSVERPDGSNFTLKIRSTKLEDSAMYFCASCREGGYNEQFFGPGTRLTVL.

The rearrangement joins TRBV4-1 to TRBJ2-2, with TRBD1 as a possible D gene (6 bases). Germline V lookup: CDR1 MGHRA, CDR2 YSYEKL. The CDR3 runs to 16 residues. V lost 10 bases, J lost 1 base, and 19 bases lay in between. The CDR3 loop is CATSLSLGQNTGELFF. DNA for the CDR3: TGCGCCACCTCCCTCAGCCTGGGACAGAACACCGGGGAGCTGTTTTTT.

This clone appeared a few times. The rearrangement joins TRBV3-1 (or the pseudogene TRBV3-2) to TRBJ2-2, with D possibly TRBD1 on 6 matching bases. Per the germline V gene, CDR1 is LGHDT and CDR2 is YNNKEL (reference sequence). V gave up 5 bases and J gave up 1 base, with 11 bases separating them. The length of the CDR3 is 15 residues. The CDR3 DNA follows: TGTGCCAGCAGCTTCGGGACACTGAACACCGGGGAGCTGTTTTTT. Residues: CASSFGTLNTGELFF.

This chain joins TRBV13 and TRBJ2-4, with 9 bases identical to TRBD1. Germline V lookup: CDR1 PRHDT, CDR2 FYEKMQ (reference sequence). With V trimmed by 2 bases and J by 1 base, 3 bases remained unmatched. The CDR3 has 16 amino acids. In DNA, the CDR3 is TGTGCCAGCAGCTTATCCGGGACAGGGGCCAAAAACATTCAGTACTTC. Amino acids: CASSLSGTGAKNIQYF.

The CDR3 coding sequence is TGCGCCAGCAGCTTACCGGGACAGGGGGCGTACAATGAGCAGTTCTTC. Amino acids: CASSLPGQGAYNEQFF. V gene TRBV5-1 combines with J gene TRBJ2-1; 12 bases agree with TRBD1. The CDR3 totals 16 residues. Per germline, CDR1 SGHRS and CDR2 YFSETQ. The V and J ends lost 2 bases and 4 bases, in that order; junction bases with no gene match: 4.

The chain has TRBV13 and TRBJ2-3, with D perhaps TRBD1 (6 bases). Germline CDR1 reads PRHDT; CDR2 reads FYEKMQ (reference sequence). This CDR3 has 14 amino acids. The V and J ends lost 7 bases and 2 bases respectively, with 13 bases between them. The DNA for the CDR3 is TGTGCCAGCAAACAGGGACCTAACACAGATACGCAGTATTTT. Its protein is CASKQGPNTDTQYF. Full variable domain (missing parts from reference TRBV13 and TRBJ2-3): AAGVIQSPRHLIKEKRETATLKCYPIPRHDTVYWYQQGPGQDPQFLISFYEKMQSDKGSIPDRFSAQQFSDYHSELNMSSLELGDSALYFCASKQGPNTDTQYFGPGTRLTVL.

This chain connects TRBV5-6 to TRBJ1-5; 10 bases fit TRBD1. The V and J ends lost 4 bases and 5 bases, in that order; junction bases with no gene match: 3. CDR3 size: 14 residues. Germline CDR1 is SGHDT and CDR2 is YYEEEE. In DNA form, the CDR3 reads TGTGCCAGCAGCGCTGGGACAGGGGATCAGCCCCAGCATTTT. It yields the protein CASSAGTGDQPQHF.

The V gene is TRBV10-3, the J gene TRBJ1-5; 8 positions agree with TRBD1. Germline CDR1 ENHRY, CDR2 SYGVKD. Unmatched junction bases numbered 6, after V lost 3 bases and J lost 5 bases. The CDR3 spans 15 residues. The DNA of the CDR3 is TGTGCCATCAGTGATTCAGGGGGCGTTCATCAGCCCCAGCATTTT. This sequence encodes CAISDSGGVHQPQHF.

The chain recombines TRBV2 with TRBJ2-4; TRBD2 matches at 11 bases. In germline, CDR1 is SNHLY, CDR2 FYNNEI. V lost 6 bases to trimming and J lost 2 bases; unmatched junction nucleotides: 9. The CDR3 extends over 17 amino acids. The CDR3 DNA sequence: TGTGCCAGCAGGCCCAACGCTAGCGGGGGGACCAAAAACATTCAGTACTTC. Its protein is CASRPNASGGTKNIQYF. Based on the CDR3 plus reference TRBV2 and TRBJ2-4, the full variable domain is EPEVTQTPSHQVTQMGQEVILRCVPISNHLYFYWYRQILGQKVEFLVSFYNNEISEKSEIFDDQFSVERPDGSNFTLKIRSTKLEDSAMYFCASRPNASGGTKNIQYFGAGTRLSVL.